This TCR beta chain was captured by sequencing in a study of blood T cell repertoires in COVID-19. Study as a whole: The origin of the acute and convalescent COVID-19 samples was the United States, Italy and Spain.

CDR1 and CDR2 from the germline V gene are SGHNT and YYREEE (reference sequence). The CDR3 contains 14 residues. Deletions cut 0 bases from V and 6 bases from J, with 9 bases between. Under the authors' procedure: How many nucleated cells were present was estimated from reference gene primer amplification. Only in-frame clones appear in the TCRdb table, and some are missing; sequencing was by immunoSEQ multiplex PCR. V and J calls and clone size are given by that table; D and trimming were obtained from the DNA. The sample has roughly 250,000 clones, approximately 92% seen once; the top ten hold under 3%. Seattle cases were enrolled at active infection and followed longitudinally. The sample holds a few counts of this clone.

This TCR was sampled from a person aged 18 to 35 with COVID-19, enrolled during active disease. The sequenced material came from peripheral blood. The rearrangement links TRBV5-4 to TRBJ2-2, with D unclear. CDR3 residues: CASSLDGGAGELFF. DNA of the CDR3: TGTGCCAGCAGCTTGGACGGCGGCGCCGGGGAGCTGTTTTTT. Looking up the rest from reference TRBV5-4 and TRBJ2-2 gives the full variable domain: ETGVTQSPTHLIKTRGQQVTLRCSSQSGHNTVSWYQQALGQGPQFIFQYYREEENGRGNFPPRFSGLQFPNYSSELNVNALELDDSALYLCASSLDGGAGELFFGEGSRLTVL.